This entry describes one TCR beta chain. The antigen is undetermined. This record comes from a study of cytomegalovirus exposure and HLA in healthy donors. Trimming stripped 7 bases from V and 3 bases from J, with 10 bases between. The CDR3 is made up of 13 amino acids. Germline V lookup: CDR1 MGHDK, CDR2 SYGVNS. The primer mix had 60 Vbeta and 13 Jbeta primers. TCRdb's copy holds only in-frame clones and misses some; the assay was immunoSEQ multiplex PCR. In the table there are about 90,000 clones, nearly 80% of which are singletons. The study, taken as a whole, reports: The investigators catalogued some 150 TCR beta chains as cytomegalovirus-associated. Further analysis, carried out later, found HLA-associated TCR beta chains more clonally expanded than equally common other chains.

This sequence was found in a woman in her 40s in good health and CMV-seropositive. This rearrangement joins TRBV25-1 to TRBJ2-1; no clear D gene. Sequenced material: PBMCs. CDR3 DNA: TGTGCCAGCATTGGCCCGGGCTACAATGAGCAGTTCTTC. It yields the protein CASIGPGYNEQFF.